The sequence of this T cell receptor (beta chain) was determined in a study of shared clonotypes between healthy human individuals. Study-wide results and limits: It was expected that sequencing depth would affect clonotype sharing among donors. Sorted-subset samples were not fully sequenced, rarefaction indicated.

The CDR3 length is 17 residues. Germline V CDR1 and CDR2: GTSNPN, SVGIG (reference sequence). With 2 bases clipped from V and 2 bases from J, the junction kept 9 bases outside the gene matches. Comment on this clone: Its antigen is undetermined.

Generated by immunoSEQ multiplex PCR, the TCRdb table keeps only in-frame clones and is missing some. Of a few million clones listed, 85% to 95% are singletons. There were only Caucasian adults among the donors, and all lived in Nashville, Tennessee. The chain links TRBV30 to TRBJ1-2, with TRBD1 matching 12 bases. The TCR sequence derives from a man aged 18 to 30 in good health. The sequenced sample consisted of naive CD4+ T cells sorted from blood. As for subset: CD45RA+ positively selected. The CDR3 nucleotides read TGTGCCTGGAGTCCGGGGGACAGGGGGCGTATCAACTATGGCTACACCTTC. It translates to CAWSPGDRGRINYGYTF.